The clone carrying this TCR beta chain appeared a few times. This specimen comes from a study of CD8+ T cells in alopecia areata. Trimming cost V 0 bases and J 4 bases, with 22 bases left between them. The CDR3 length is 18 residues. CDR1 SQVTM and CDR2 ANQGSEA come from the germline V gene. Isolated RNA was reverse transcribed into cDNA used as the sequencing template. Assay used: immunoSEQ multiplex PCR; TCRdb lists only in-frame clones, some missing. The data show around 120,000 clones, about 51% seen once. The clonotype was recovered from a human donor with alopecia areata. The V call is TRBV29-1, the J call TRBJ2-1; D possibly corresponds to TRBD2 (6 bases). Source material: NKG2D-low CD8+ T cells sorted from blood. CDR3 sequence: CSVEDFLGGFGGYNEQFF. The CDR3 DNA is TGCAGCGTTGAAGATTTCTTGGGGGGATTTGGCGGATACAATGAGCAGTTCTTC.